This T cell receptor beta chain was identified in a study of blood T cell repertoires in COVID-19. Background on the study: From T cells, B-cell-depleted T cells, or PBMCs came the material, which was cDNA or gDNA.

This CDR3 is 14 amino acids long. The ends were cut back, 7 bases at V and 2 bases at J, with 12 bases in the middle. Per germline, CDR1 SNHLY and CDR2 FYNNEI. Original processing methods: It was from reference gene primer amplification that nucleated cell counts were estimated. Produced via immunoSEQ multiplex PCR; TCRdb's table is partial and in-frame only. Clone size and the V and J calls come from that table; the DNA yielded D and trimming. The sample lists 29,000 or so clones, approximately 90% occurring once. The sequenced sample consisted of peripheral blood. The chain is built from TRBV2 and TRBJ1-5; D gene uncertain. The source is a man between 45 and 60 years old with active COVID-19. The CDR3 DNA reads TGTGCCAGCATGCTAGGTTGGGGCAATCAGCCCCAGCATTTT. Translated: CASMLGWGNQPQHF.